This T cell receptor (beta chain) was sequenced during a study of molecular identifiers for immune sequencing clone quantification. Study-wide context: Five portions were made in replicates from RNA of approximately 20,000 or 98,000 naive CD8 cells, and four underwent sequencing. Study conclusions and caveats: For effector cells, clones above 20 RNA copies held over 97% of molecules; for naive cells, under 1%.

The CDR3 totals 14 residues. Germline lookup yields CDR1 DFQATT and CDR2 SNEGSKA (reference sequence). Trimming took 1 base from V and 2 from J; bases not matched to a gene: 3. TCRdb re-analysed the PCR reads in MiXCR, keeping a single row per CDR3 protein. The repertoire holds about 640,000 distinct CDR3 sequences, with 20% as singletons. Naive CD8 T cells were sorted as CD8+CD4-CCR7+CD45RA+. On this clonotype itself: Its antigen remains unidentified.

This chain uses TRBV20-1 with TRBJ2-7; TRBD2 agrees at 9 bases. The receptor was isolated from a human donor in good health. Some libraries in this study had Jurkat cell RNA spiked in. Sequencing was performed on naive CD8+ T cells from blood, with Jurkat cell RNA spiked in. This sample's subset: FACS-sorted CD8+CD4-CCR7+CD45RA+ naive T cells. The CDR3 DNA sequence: TGCAGTGCTAGAGGACTAGCGGTCACCTACGAGCAGTACTTC. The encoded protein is CSARGLAVTYEQYF.